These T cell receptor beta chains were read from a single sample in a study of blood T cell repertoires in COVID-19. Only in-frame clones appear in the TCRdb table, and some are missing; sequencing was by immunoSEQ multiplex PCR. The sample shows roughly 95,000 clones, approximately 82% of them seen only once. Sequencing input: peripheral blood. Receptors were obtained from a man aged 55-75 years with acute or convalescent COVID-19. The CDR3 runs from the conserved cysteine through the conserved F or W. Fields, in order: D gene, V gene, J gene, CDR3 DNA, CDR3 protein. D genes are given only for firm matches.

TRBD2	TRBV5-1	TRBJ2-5	TGCGCCAGCATCGAGACTAGCGGGGCTGAGACCCAGTACTTC	CASIETSGAETQYF
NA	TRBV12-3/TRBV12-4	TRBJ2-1	TGTGCCAGCAGTCCCAGGGTCATTGAGCAGTTCTTC	CASSPRVIEQFF
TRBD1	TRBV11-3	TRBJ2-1	TGTGCCAGCAGCCCACCGGGACAGACCTACAATGAGCAGTTCTTC	CASSPPGQTYNEQFF
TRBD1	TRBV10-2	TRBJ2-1	TGCGCCAGCAGAGGACAGGGCGGCAGTGAGCAGTTCTTC	CASRGQGGSEQFF
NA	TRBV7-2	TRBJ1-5	TGTGCCAGCAGTTCGTCATACGAGAGCAATCAGCCCCAGCATTTT	CASSSSYESNQPQHF
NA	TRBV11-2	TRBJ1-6	TGTGCCAGCAGCCCGGCCGGGGTAAATTCACCCCTCCACTTT	CASSPAGVNSPLHF
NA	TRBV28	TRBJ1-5	TGTGCCAGTCGAACACCCGAGGAGGGATCCAATCAGCCCCAGCATTTT	CASRTPEEGSNQPQHF
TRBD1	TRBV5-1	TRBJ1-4	TGCGCCAGCAGCTCAGCTGCTCGGACAGGTGGAGGGGAAAAACTGTTTTTT	CASSSAARTGGGEKLFF
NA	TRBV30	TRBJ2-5	TGTGCCTGGAGGAGTGGACTCCCGGGGGAGACCCAGTACTTC	CAWRSGLPGETQYF
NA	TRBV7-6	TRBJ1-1	TGTGCCAGCAGCGAAGGGGGGGTCTCTGAAGCTTTCTTT	CASSEGGVSEAFF
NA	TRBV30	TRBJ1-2	TGTGCCTGGAGTGTTGGCACCGGAGGGGACTATGGCTACACCTTC	CAWSVGTGGDYGYTF
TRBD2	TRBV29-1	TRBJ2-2	TGCAGCGTTGAAATCGGGGGGGACACCGGGGAGCTGTTTTTT	CSVEIGGDTGELFF
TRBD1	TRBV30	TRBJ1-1	TGTGCCTGGTCCACAGGGGCCTGGCCCATGGGGACTGAAGCTTTCTTT	CAWSTGAWPMGTEAFF
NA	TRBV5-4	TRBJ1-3	TGTGCCAGCAGCTTGGAGTTCACTGGGACAGGAAACACCATATATTTT	CASSLEFTGTGNTIYF
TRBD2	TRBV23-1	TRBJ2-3	TGCGCCAGCAGTCAAATAGCGGGAGGTTGCTCAACTAGCACAGATACGCAGTATTTT	CASSQIAGGCSTSTDTQYF
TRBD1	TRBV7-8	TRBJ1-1	TGTGCCAGCAGCTTAAGGACAGGGGCCCTCGGTCTGGGCACTGAAGCTTTCTTT	CASSLRTGALGLGTEAFF